Reported below is one T cell receptor beta chain. The sample is drawn from a study of blood T cell repertoires in COVID-19. At the level of the study: Nucleic acid was either cDNA or gDNA, and it came from T cells, B-cell-depleted T cells, or PBMCs.

Original processing notes: Estimates of nucleated cell counts were drawn from the amplification of reference gene primers. The method was immunoSEQ multiplex PCR; TCRdb's version includes in-frame clones alone and lacks a portion of them. Clone size and the V and J calls come from that table; the DNA yielded D and trimming. The sample consists of tens of thousands of clones, around 81% of them appearing once. The CDR3 extends over 15 amino acids. Germline V gene data show CDR1 as SNHLY and CDR2 as FYNNEI. Losses at the gene ends were 5 bases for V and 2 bases for J; bases not matched to a gene: 1. The clonotype originates from a human donor in a cohort sampled during active COVID-19. The sequencing input was peripheral blood. The chain carries TRBV2 and TRBJ2-1; TRBD2 matches at 12 bases. CDR3 region: CASSLAGGTYNEQFF. The CDR3 coding sequence is TGTGCCAGCAGTCTAGCGGGAGGGACCTACAATGAGCAGTTCTTC.